The rows below give T cell receptor beta chains drawn from one sample of a study of response to subunit inactivated influenza vaccine. Each CDR3 protein is one row after TCRdb ran MiXCR on the RT-PCR reads. Seen here are roughly 710,000 distinct CDR3 sequences, 14% observed once, and the top ten hold less than 9%. The sequencing used PBMCs from blood, collected roughly 2 weeks before vaccination. These receptors all stem from a man aged 50-59 years who received an inactivated influenza vaccine. The conserved cysteine and the conserved F or W are not part of the CDR3 here. A D gene is named only where the DNA matches it firmly.

cdr3_aa | v_call | d_call | j_call
ASSLRGRNTEAF | TRBV6-2/TRBV6-3 | TRBD1 | TRBJ1-1
ASTWGGSYEQY | TRBV21-1 | . | TRBJ2-7
ASRETRPELF | TRBV7-9 | . | TRBJ2-2
ASKLQGGHEQY | TRBV5-5 | . | TRBJ2-7
ASSPYETPKVF | TRBV18 | . | TRBJ2-1
AISTGGTTDTQY | TRBV10-3 | TRBD1 | TRBJ2-3
ASRLSGLQSDTQY | TRBV9 | . | TRBJ2-3
ASRRGRQAYNEQF | TRBV6-1 | . | TRBJ2-1
ASSQGAAGEQY | TRBV14 | . | TRBJ2-7
SVRTGNDYEQY | TRBV29-1 | TRBD1 | TRBJ2-7
AISGNYEQY | TRBV10-3 | . | TRBJ2-7
ASSSPGGPSSYEQY | TRBV7-2 | . | TRBJ2-7
ASSLALRGTRYQETQY | TRBV7-2 | . | TRBJ2-5
ASSMRVGDGYT | TRBV14 | . | TRBJ1-2
ASSPLATNTGELF | TRBV12-3/TRBV12-4 | . | TRBJ2-2
ASSRDSNYGYT | TRBV5-5 | TRBD1 | TRBJ1-2
ASIRLSCTDTQY | TRBV6-2/TRBV6-3 | . | TRBJ2-3
ASSLDLAGDTQY | TRBV7-7 | TRBD2 | TRBJ2-3
ASSPTARLAHEQY | TRBV7-2 | TRBD2 | TRBJ2-7
SARKRGNNSPLH | TRBV20-1 | . | TRBJ1-6
ASSLRQGGKNEQF | TRBV3-1 | TRBD1 | TRBJ2-1
ASRAYRTDTQY | TRBV6-1 | . | TRBJ2-3
ASIVDGANTGELF | TRBV12-3/TRBV12-4 | . | TRBJ2-2
ASSGRFSSGHGGNTQY | TRBV2 | . | TRBJ2-3
AWSVVAGGYEQY | TRBV30 | TRBD1 | TRBJ2-7
ASSLARLAGGEQY | TRBV12-3/TRBV12-4 | TRBD2 | TRBJ2-7
ASSQDQPGTGELS | TRBV4-2 | . | TRBJ2-2
SASPGGGRVLHEQY | TRBV20-1 | TRBD1 | TRBJ2-7
ASSLGGWAEAF | TRBV27 | . | TRBJ1-1
ASKFLLAGSVLT | TRBV6-1 | . | TRBJ2-6